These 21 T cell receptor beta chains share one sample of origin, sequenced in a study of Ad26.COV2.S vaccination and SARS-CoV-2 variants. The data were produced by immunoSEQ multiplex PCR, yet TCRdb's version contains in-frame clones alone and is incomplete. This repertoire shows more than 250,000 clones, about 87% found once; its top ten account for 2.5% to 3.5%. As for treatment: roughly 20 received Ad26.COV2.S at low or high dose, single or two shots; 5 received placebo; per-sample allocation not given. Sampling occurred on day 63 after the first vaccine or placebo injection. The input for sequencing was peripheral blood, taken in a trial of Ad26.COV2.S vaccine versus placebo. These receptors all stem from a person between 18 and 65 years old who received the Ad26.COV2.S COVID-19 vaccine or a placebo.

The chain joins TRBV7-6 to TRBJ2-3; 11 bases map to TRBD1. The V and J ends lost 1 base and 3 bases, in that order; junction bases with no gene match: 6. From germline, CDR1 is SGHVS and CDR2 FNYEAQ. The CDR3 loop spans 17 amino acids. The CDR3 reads CASSLVSWDRGTDTQYF. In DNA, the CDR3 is TGTGCCAGCAGCTTAGTATCATGGGACAGGGGGACAGATACGCAGTATTTT.

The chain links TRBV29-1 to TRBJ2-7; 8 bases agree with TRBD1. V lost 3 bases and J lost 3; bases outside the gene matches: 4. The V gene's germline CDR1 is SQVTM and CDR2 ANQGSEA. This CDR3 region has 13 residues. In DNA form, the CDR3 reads TGCAGCGTTGATGGACAGGGAAACTACGAGCAGTACTTC. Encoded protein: CSVDGQGNYEQYF.

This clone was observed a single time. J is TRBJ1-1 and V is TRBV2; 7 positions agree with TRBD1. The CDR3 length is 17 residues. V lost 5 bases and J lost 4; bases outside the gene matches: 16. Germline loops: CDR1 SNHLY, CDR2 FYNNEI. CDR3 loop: CASSPLEAGGKSTEAFF. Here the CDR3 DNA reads TGTGCCAGCAGTCCCTTGGAAGCAGGGGGGAAGAGCACTGAAGCTTTCTTT. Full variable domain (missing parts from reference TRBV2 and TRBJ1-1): EPEVTQTPSHQVTQMGQEVILRCVPISNHLYFYWYRQILGQKVEFLVSFYNNEISEKSEIFDDQFSVERPDGSNFTLKIRSTKLEDSAMYFCASSPLEAGGKSTEAFFGQGTRLTVV.

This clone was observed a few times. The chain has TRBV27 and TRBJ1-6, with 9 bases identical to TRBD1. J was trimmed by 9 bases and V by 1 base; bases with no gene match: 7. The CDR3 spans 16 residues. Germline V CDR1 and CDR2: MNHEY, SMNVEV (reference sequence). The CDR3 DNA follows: TGTGCCAGCAGTTTATGGCGGGACAGGGCCGGTTCACCCCTCCACTTT. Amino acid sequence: CASSLWRDRAGSPLHF.

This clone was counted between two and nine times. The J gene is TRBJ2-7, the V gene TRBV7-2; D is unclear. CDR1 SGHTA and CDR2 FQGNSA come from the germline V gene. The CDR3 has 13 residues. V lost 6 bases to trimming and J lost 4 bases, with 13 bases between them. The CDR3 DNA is TGTGCCAGCAGGCCTGTGACGAGTTACGAGCAGTACTTC. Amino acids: CASRPVTSYEQYF.

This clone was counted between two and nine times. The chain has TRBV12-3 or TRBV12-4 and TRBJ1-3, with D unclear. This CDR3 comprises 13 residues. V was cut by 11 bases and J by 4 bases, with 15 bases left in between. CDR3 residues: CAGTDGIGNTIYF. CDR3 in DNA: TGTGCCGGTACGGACGGGATAGGAAACACCATATATTTT.

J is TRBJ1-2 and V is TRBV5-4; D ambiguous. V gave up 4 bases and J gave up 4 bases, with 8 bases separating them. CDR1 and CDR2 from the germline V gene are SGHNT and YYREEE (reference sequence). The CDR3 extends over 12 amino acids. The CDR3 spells CASSADSYGYTF. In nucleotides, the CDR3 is TGTGCCAGCAGCGCTGACTCCTATGGCTACACCTTC.

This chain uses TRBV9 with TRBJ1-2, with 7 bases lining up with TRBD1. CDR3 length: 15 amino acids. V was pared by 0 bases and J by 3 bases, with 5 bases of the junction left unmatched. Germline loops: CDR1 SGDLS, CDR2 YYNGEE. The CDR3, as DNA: TGTGCCAGCAGCGTAGAAGGAGGGGGCTACTATGGCTACACCTTC. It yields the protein CASSVEGGGYYGYTF. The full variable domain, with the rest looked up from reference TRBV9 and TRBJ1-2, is DSGVTQTPKHLITATGQRVTLRCSPRSGDLSVYWYQQSLDQGLQFLIQYYNGEERAKGNILERFSAQQFPDLHSELNLSSLELGDSALYFCASSVEGGGYYGYTFGSGTRLTVV.

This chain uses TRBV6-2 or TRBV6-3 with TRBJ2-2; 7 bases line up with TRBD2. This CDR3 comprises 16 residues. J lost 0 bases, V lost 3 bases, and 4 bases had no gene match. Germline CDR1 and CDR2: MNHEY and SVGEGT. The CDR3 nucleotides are TGTGCCAGCAGTTATTGGGGGGGGACGAACACCGGGGAGCTGTTTTTT. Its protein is CASSYWGGTNTGELFF.

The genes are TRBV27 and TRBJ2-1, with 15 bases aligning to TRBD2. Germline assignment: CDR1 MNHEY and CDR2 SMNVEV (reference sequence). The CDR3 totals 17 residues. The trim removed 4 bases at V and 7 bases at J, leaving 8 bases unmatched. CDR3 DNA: TGTGCCAGCAGTTATCGGACTAGCGGGAGGGGACAGAATGAGCAGTTCTTC. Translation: CASSYRTSGRGQNEQFF.

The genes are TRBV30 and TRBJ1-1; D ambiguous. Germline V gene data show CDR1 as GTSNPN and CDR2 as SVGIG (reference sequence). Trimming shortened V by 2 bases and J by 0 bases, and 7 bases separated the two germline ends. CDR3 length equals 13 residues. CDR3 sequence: CAWSLAVNTEAFF. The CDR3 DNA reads TGTGCCTGGAGTCTGGCGGTGAACACTGAAGCTTTCTTT.

The CDR3 protein is CASSYQDRAGGYTF. CDR3 in DNA: TGTGCCAGCAGTTATCAGGACAGGGCGGGTGGCTACACCTTC. The chain links TRBV6-5 to TRBJ1-2, with 8 bases lining up with TRBD1. The length of the CDR3 is 14 residues. V was pared by 3 bases and J by 7 bases, with 7 bases of the junction left unmatched. Germline CDR1 and CDR2: MNHEY and SVGAGI.

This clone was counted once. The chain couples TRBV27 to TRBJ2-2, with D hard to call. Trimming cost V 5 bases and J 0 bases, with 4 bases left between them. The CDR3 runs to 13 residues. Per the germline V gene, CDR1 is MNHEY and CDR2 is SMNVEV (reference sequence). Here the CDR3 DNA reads TGTGCCAGCAGTATCGCGAACACCGGGGAGCTGTTTTTT. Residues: CASSIANTGELFF.

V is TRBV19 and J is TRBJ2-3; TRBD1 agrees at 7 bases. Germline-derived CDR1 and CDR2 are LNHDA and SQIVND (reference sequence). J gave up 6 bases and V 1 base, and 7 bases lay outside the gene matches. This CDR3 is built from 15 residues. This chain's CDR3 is CASSIVYQGDDTQYF. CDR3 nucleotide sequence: TGTGCCAGTAGTATAGTTTACCAGGGGGATGATACGCAGTATTTT.

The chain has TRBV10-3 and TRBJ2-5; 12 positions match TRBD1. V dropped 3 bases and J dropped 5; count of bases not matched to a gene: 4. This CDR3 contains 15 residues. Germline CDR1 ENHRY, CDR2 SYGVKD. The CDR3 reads CAISEGTGGTETQYF. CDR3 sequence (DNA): TGTGCCATCAGTGAAGGGACAGGGGGCACGGAGACCCAGTACTTC.

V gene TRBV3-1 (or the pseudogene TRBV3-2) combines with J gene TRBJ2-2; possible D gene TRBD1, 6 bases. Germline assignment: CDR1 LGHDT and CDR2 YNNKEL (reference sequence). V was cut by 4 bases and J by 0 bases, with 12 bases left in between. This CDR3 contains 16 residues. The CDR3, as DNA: TGTGCCAGCAGCCTACGGACAGTCGCGAACACCGGGGAGCTGTTTTTT. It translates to CASSLRTVANTGELFF.

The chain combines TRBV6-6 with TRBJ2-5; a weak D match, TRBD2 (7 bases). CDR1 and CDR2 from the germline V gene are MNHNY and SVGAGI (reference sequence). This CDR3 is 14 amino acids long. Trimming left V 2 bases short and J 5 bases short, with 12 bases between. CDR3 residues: CASSYGGAGETQYF. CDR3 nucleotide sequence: TGTGCCAGCAGTTACGGGGGGGCCGGGGAGACCCAGTACTTC.

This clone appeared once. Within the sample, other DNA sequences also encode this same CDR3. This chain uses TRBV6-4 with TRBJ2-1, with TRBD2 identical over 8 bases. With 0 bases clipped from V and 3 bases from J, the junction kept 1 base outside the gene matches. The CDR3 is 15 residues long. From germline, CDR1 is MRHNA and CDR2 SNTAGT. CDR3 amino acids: CASSDSSGDYNEQFF. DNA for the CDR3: TGTGCCAGCAGTGACTCTAGCGGGGACTACAATGAGCAGTTCTTC.

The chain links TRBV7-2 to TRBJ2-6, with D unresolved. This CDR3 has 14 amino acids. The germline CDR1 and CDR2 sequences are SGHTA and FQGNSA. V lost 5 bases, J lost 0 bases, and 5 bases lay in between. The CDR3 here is CASSGYSGANVLTF. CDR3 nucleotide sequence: TGTGCCAGCAGCGGGTACTCTGGGGCCAACGTCCTGACTTTC.

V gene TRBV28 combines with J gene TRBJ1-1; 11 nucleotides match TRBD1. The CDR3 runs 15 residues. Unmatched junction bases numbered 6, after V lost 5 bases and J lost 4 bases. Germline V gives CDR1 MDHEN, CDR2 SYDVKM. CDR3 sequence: CASSVPGTGGTEAFF. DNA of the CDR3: TGTGCCAGCAGTGTACCCGGGACAGGGGGCACTGAAGCTTTCTTT. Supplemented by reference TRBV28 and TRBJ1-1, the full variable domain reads DVKVTQSSRYLVKRTGEKVFLECVQDMDHENMFWYRQDPGLGLRLIYFSYDVKMKEKGDIPEGYSVSREKKERFSLILESASTNQTSMYLCASSVPGTGGTEAFFGQGTRLTVV.

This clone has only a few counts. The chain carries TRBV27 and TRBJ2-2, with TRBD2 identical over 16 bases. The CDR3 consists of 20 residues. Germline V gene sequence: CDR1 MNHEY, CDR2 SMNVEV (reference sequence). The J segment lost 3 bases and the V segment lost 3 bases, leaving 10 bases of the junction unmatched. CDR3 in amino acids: CASSFHAGLAGGPHTGELFF. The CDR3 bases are TGTGCCAGCAGTTTTCACGCGGGACTAGCGGGAGGGCCCCACACCGGGGAGCTGTTTTTT.